This T cell receptor (beta chain) was captured by sequencing in a study of PD-1 blockade in classical Hodgkin lymphoma. This table comes from immunoSEQ multiplex PCR, and its TCRdb copy is limited to in-frame clones, with some not included. The sample gives some 30,000 clones, about four fifths of which show up once; roughly a sixth is in the top ten. Time point specified: cycle 4 day 1 (C4D1), after 5 to 7 weeks of nivolumab. All trial patients relapsed after autologous stem cell transplantation. Trimming pared 5 bases from V and 5 bases from J, leaving 7 bases between. The CDR3 consists of 12 residues. Per germline, CDR1 SEHNR and CDR2 FQNEAQ (reference sequence).

The starting material was peripheral blood mononuclear cells (PBMCs), obtained before the fourth cycle of nivolumab. The gene calls are TRBV7-9 and TRBJ1-3; D is unclear. The TCR comes from a human donor with classical Hodgkin lymphoma. CDR3: CASSPGRNTIYF. The CDR3 DNA follows: TGTGCCAGCAGCCCCGGGAGAAACACCATATATTTT. The variable domain in full, completed from reference TRBV7-9 and TRBJ1-3, reads DTGVSQNPRHKITKRGQNVTFRCDPISEHNRLYWYRQTLGQGPEFLTYFQNEAQLEKSRLLSDRFSAERPKGSFSTLEIQRTEQGDSAMYLCASSPGRNTIYFGEGSWLTVV.